This TCR beta chain was sequenced in a study of shared clonotypes between healthy human individuals. Study results and caveats: Between a few donors, naive CD4 clonotypes were shared at a level of around 5.1%. Compared with memory subsets, naive subsets generally had larger estimated richness. Investigators collected only blood, and repertoires in tissues likely differ.

The table came from immunoSEQ multiplex PCR; TCRdb's copy has only in-frame clones and leaves some out. The profile shows roughly 2 million clones, over 85% of them singletons. About this clone itself: Its cognate antigen is unknown.

The TCR originated in a man younger than 35 in good health. The sequenced sample consisted of naive CD4+ T cells sorted from blood. Subset denoted: CD45RA+ positively selected.

The CDR3 nucleotides are TGTGCCAGCAGTTTGACAACGAACACTGAAGCTTTCTTT. This encodes CASSLTTNTEAFF. The chain uses TRBV6-5 and TRBJ1-1; D gene unclear. The CDR3 extends over 13 amino acids. Germline V gene sequence: CDR1 MNHEY, CDR2 SVGAGI. Trimming took 4 bases from V and 1 from J, leaving 7 bases between them.